This entry lists 20 T cell receptor beta chains sequenced from one sample in a study of blood T cell repertoires in COVID-19. TCRdb's table, derived via immunoSEQ multiplex PCR, lists solely in-frame clones and lacks some. The sample yields about 260,000 clones, about 90% seen once. Sequenced sample: peripheral blood. These receptors were collected from a woman aged 25 to 39 with COVID-19, enrolled during active disease.

The DNA of the CDR3 is TGCAGCGCGGGGACACCAACTAATGAAAAACTGTTTTTT. It specifies CSAGTPTNEKLFF. The chain joins TRBV29-1 to TRBJ1-4; D might be TRBD1 (6 bases). The germline V gene has CDR1 SQVTM and CDR2 ANQGSEA. Trimming removed 7 bases from V and 0 bases from J, with 9 bases in between. The CDR3 spans 13 residues.

There are a few counts of this clone. This chain joins TRBV6-4 and TRBJ2-2; 9 bases align to TRBD2. Per the germline V gene, CDR1 is MRHNA and CDR2 is SNTAGT. The CDR3 is 17 amino acids. The V segment lost 0 bases and the J segment 4 bases; nucleotides outside the gene matches: 6. DNA of the CDR3: TGTGCCAGCAGTGACTCTGCGGGAGGGTCGAGCACCGGGGAGCTGTTTTTT. Translation gives CASSDSAGGSSTGELFF.

This clone has a handful of counts. The chain combines TRBV7-2 with TRBJ1-1, with D perhaps TRBD1 (6 bases). Germline CDR1 reads SGHTA; CDR2 reads FQGNSA. The V and J ends lost 4 bases and 9 bases respectively, with 15 bases between them. The CDR3 is made up of 13 amino acids. CDR3: CASSSNREQKAFF. CDR3 in DNA: TGTGCCAGCAGCTCTAACAGGGAGCAGAAAGCTTTCTTT.

The chain joins TRBV5-6 to TRBJ2-5; TRBD2 matches at 8 bases. The germline V gene has CDR1 SGHDT and CDR2 YYEEEE. V lost 0 bases and J lost 5; bases outside the gene matches: 6. The CDR3 loop spans 15 amino acids. The CDR3 region is CASSLASGGGETQYF. DNA for the CDR3: TGTGCCAGCAGCTTGGCGTCGGGAGGGGGTGAGACCCAGTACTTC.

The chain carries TRBV6-6 and TRBJ2-7; 11 bases map to TRBD1. CDR3 length: 15 residues. The V gene end was trimmed by 4 bases and the J gene end by 3 bases; junction bases not matched to a gene: 5. Germline V lookup: CDR1 MNHNY, CDR2 SVGAGI (reference sequence). The DNA of the CDR3 is TGTGCCAGCAGTTCCCCGGGGACAGGGGGCTACGAGCAGTACTTC. It is translated as CASSSPGTGGYEQYF.

This chain links TRBV30 with TRBJ1-2; D remains unclear. The germline V gene has CDR1 GTSNPN and CDR2 SVGIG (reference sequence). The length of the CDR3 is 13 residues. Trimming shortened V by 0 bases and J by 7 bases, and 12 bases separated the two germline ends. In nucleotides, the CDR3 is TGTGCCTGGAGTGTTGGTTTGGGCTCTGGCTACACCTTC. Amino acids: CAWSVGLGSGYTF. Supplemented by reference TRBV30 and TRBJ1-2, the full variable domain reads SQTIHQWPATLVQPVGSPLSLECTVEGTSNPNLYWYRQAAGRGLQLLFYSVGIGQISSEVPQNLSASRPQDRQFILSSKKLLLSDSGFYLCAWSVGLGSGYTFGSGTRLTVV.

This chain joins TRBV27 and TRBJ2-2; D ambiguous. V shed 0 bases and J shed 9 bases, with 17 bases lying between them. Per germline, CDR1 MNHEY and CDR2 SMNVEV (reference sequence). The CDR3 length is 16 residues. The DNA for the CDR3 is TGTGCCAGCAGTTTATCCCGCCCTACCTACCCCAGGGAGCTGTTTTTT. Translated: CASSLSRPTYPRELFF.

The rearrangement links TRBV11-3 to TRBJ1-1; 8 nucleotides match TRBD1. This CDR3 is 14 amino acids long. J gave up 1 base and V 2 bases, and 0 bases lay outside the gene matches. Germline-derived CDR1 and CDR2 are SGHNT and YENEEA. The CDR3 DNA reads as TGTGCCAGCAGCTTACAGGGGGCGAACACTGAAGCTTTCTTT. This sequence encodes CASSLQGANTEAFF.

The chain recombines TRBV3-1 (or the pseudogene TRBV3-2) with TRBJ1-2, with a tentative D call TRBD1 (5 bases). V lost 1 base and J lost 7, with 13 bases in between. Germline loops: CDR1 LGHDT, CDR2 YNNKEL (reference sequence). The CDR3 covers 14 residues. This CDR3 reads CASSQVPGTSGYTF. The CDR3 nucleotides are TGTGCCAGCAGCCAAGTCCCCGGGACTTCTGGCTACACCTTC.

This chain links TRBV29-1 with TRBJ1-5; 10 bases match TRBD1. J lost 7 bases, V lost 6 bases, and 3 bases had no gene match. The CDR3 spans 12 residues. Germline CDR1 SQVTM, CDR2 ANQGSEA. The CDR3 sequence is CSVGTGEQPQHF. DNA for the CDR3: TGCAGCGTAGGGACAGGGGAGCAGCCCCAGCATTTT.

J is TRBJ2-7 and V is TRBV19; the match to TRBD2 covers 10 bases. Unmatched junction bases numbered 10, after V lost 11 bases and J lost 3 bases. Germline V gene lookup returns CDR1 LNHDA and CDR2 SQIVND (reference sequence). The CDR3 sequence is 14 residues long. CDR3 coding DNA: TGTGCCGGCAGAAGTCTAGCGGGAGTCTACGAGCAGTACTTC. It codes for CAGRSLAGVYEQYF.

The CDR3 DNA sequence: TGTGCCAGCAGTCCTCAGGGAGGGATGCGCGAGCAGTACTTC. Translating it yields CASSPQGGMREQYF. This chain links TRBV28 with TRBJ2-7; 7 positions agree with TRBD2. This CDR3 is 14 amino acids long. J gave up 6 bases and V 5 bases, and 10 bases lay outside the gene matches. Germline values: CDR1 MDHEN, CDR2 SYDVKM. Supplemented by reference TRBV28 and TRBJ2-7, the full variable domain reads DVKVTQSSRYLVKRTGEKVFLECVQDMDHENMFWYRQDPGLGLRLIYFSYDVKMKEKGDIPEGYSVSREKKERFSLILESASTNQTSMYLCASSPQGGMREQYFGPGTRLTVT.

This rearrangement joins TRBV2 to TRBJ1-4; TRBD1 matches 10 bases. The ends lost 7 bases at V and 8 bases at J; junction bases unmatched: 4. CDR3 length: 13 amino acids. From germline, CDR1 is SNHLY and CDR2 FYNNEI. Written as DNA, the CDR3 is TGTGCCAGCAAACGGGACAGGGGAGAAAAACTGTTTTTT. It yields the protein CASKRDRGEKLFF.

This clone has a handful of counts. J is TRBJ2-7 and V is TRBV19, with a tentative D call TRBD1 (6 bases). This CDR3 comprises 14 residues. CDR1 is LNHDA, CDR2 SQIVND, per germline (reference sequence). Trimming took off 7 bases at V and 1 base at J, with 14 bases between the two ends. The CDR3 nucleotides are TGTGCCAGTACTAGGGGCAGGGGATCCTACGAGCAGTACTTC. Its protein is CASTRGRGSYEQYF.

This clone has just one count. J is TRBJ1-1 and V is TRBV5-1; D gene unclear. The germline V and J ends were trimmed by 2 bases and 5 bases, with 7 bases remaining between them. This CDR3 has 12 amino acids. Per the germline V gene, CDR1 is SGHRS and CDR2 is YFSETQ. CDR3 protein: CASSFEGTEAFF. The CDR3 coding sequence is TGCGCCAGCAGCTTCGAGGGAACTGAAGCTTTCTTT.

The chain links TRBV4-2 to TRBJ1-1, with D possibly being TRBD1 (6 bases). Germline lookup yields CDR1 LGHNA and CDR2 YNFKEQ. Between the trimmed V and J ends, which lost 7 bases and 5 bases, there was a span of 14 bases. The CDR3 is 13 amino acids. The CDR3 sequence is CASTLVGGTEAFF. The CDR3, as DNA: TGTGCCAGCACCCTGGTAGGGGGTACTGAAGCTTTCTTT.

This clone was detected a few times. This rearrangement joins TRBV13 to TRBJ1-1; 7 nucleotides agree with TRBD1. V shed 5 bases and J 1 base; nucleotides not matched to a gene: 1. In germline, CDR1 is PRHDT, CDR2 FYEKMQ (reference sequence). The CDR3 is 13 residues long. The CDR3, as DNA: TGTGCCAGCAGCCGGACAGGGAACACTGAAGCTTTCTTT. Translated: CASSRTGNTEAFF.

The chain carries TRBV6-5 and TRBJ2-3; D gene uncertain. CDR1 is MNHEY, CDR2 SVGAGI, per germline. The length of the CDR3 is 13 residues. V was trimmed by 6 bases and J by 4 bases, leaving 11 bases between them. CDR3 residues: CASSLIKADTQYF. The DNA for the CDR3 is TGTGCCAGCAGCCTAATAAAAGCAGATACGCAGTATTTT.

For the CDR3, the DNA is TGCGCCAGCAGCTTGGTGGTGCGGCACACCGGGGAGCTGTTTTTT. This sequence encodes CASSLVVRHTGELFF. The chain joins TRBV5-1 to TRBJ2-2; D unresolved. V was pared by 0 bases and J by 3 bases, with 9 bases between. This CDR3 spans 15 amino acids. Germline loops: CDR1 SGHRS, CDR2 YFSETQ.

The chain has TRBV5-1 and TRBJ2-2; TRBD2 might be the D (5 bases). V was shortened by 0 bases and J by 9 bases, with 9 bases between the two germline ends. Per the germline V gene, CDR1 is SGHRS and CDR2 is YFSETQ. The CDR3 runs to 13 residues. CDR3 residues: CASSLEEARELFF. The CDR3 coding sequence is TGCGCCAGCAGCTTGGAGGAGGCCCGGGAGCTGTTTTTT.